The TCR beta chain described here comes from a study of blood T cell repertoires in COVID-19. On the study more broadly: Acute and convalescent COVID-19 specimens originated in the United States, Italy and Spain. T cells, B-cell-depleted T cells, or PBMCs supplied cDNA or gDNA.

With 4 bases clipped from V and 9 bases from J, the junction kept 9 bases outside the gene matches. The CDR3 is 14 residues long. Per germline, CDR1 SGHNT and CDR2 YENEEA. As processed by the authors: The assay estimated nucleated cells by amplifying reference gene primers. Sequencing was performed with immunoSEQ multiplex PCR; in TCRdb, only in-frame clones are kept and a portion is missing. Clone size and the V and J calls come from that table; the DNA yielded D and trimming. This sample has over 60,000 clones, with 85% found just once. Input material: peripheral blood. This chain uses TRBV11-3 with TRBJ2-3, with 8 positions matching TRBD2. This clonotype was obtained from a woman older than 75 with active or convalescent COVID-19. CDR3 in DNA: TGTGCCAGCAGCTCCACAACCGGGGGGGGCACGCAGTATTTT. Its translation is CASSSTTGGGTQYF.